This TCR beta chain comes out of a study of cytotoxic CD8 clonotypes in ibrutinib-treated CLL. For the study at large: Partial responses numbered some 24 and complete responses 2; after a median about 74 months, around 14 stayed remitted and about 12 progressed. The study recorded mean values of approximately 260,000 productive templates and approximately 94,000 productive rearrangements per sample.

The repertoire was sequenced with immunoSEQ multiplex PCR; TCRdb's copy has only in-frame clones and lacks some. Of roughly 200,000 clones in the sample, about 75% were seen once. Between the trimmed V and J ends, which lost 8 bases and 2 bases, there was a span of 16 bases. Per the germline V gene, CDR1 is MNHEY and CDR2 is SMNVEV (reference sequence). There are 15 residues in the CDR3. The sequence derives from a human donor with chronic lymphocytic leukemia. Material: PBMCs, obtained after 12 months of ibrutinib treatment. The chain has TRBV27 and TRBJ1-5; D is possibly TRBD1 (5 bases). The CDR3: CASGGARLGNQPQHF. As DNA, the CDR3 is TGTGCCAGCGGAGGGGCTAGACTAGGCAATCAGCCCCAGCATTTT.